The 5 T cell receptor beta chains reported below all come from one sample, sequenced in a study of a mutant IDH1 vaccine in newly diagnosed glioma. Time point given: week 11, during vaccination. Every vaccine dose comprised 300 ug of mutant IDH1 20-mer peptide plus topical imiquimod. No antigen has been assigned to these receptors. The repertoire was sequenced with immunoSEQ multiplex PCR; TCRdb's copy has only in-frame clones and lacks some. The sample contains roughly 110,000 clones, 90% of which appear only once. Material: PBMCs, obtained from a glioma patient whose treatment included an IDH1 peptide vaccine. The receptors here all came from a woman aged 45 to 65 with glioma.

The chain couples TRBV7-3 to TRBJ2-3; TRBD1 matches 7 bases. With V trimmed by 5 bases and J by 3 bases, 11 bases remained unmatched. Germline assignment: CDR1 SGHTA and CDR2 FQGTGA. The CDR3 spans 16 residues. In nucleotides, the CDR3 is TGTGCCAGCAGCCCGGCAGGGGGTGGTTGGACAGATACGCAGTATTTT. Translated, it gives CASSPAGGGWTDTQYF. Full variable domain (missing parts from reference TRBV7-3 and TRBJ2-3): GAGVSQTPSNKVTEKGKYVELRCDPISGHTALYWYRQSLGQGPEFLIYFQGTGAADDSGLPNDRFFAVRPEGSVSTLKIQRTERGDSAVYLCASSPAGGGWTDTQYFGPGTRLTVL.

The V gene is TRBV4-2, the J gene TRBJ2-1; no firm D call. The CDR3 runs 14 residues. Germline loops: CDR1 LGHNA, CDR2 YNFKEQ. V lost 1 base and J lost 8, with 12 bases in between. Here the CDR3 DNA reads TGTGCCAGCAGCCAAGGGGCCGGTGTATATGAGCAGTTCTTC. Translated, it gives CASSQGAGVYEQFF.

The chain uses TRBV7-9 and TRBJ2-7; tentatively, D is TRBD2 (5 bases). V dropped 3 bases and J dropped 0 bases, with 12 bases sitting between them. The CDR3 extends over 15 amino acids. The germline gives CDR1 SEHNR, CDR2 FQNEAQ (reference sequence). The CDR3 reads CASSFGILSSYEQYF. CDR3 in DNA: TGTGCCAGCAGCTTCGGGATCCTCAGCTCCTACGAGCAGTACTTC.

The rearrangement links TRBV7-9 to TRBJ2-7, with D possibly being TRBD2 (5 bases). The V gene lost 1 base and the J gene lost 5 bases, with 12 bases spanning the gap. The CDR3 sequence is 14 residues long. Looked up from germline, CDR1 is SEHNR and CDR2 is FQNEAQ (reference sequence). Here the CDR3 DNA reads TGTGCCAGCAGCTTAGGTACGGGGTTTAACGAGCAGTACTTC. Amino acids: CASSLGTGFNEQYF. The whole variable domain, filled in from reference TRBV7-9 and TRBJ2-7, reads DTGVSQNPRHKITKRGQNVTFRCDPISEHNRLYWYRQTLGQGPEFLTYFQNEAQLEKSRLLSDRFSAERPKGSFSTLEIQRTEQGDSAMYLCASSLGTGFNEQYFGPGTRLTVT.

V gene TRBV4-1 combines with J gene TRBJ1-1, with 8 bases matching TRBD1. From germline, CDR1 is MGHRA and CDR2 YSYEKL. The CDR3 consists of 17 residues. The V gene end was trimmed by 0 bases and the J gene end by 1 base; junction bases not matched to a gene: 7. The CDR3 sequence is CASSQEGQGLKNTEAFF. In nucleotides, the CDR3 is TGCGCCAGCAGCCAAGAAGGACAGGGCTTGAAGAACACTGAAGCTTTCTTT.